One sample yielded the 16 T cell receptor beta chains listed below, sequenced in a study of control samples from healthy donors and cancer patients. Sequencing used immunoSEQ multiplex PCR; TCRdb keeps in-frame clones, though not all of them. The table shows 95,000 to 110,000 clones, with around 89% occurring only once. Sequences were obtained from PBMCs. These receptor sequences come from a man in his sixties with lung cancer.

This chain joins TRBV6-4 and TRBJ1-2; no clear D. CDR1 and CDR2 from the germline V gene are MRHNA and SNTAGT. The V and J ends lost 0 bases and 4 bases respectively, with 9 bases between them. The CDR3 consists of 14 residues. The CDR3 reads CASSDSEGIYGYTF. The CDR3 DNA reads TGTGCCAGCAGTGACTCAGAGGGCATCTATGGCTACACCTTC.

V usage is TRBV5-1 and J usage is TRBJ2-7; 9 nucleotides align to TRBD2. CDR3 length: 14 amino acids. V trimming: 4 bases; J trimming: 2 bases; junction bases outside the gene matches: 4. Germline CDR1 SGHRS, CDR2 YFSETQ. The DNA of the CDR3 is TGCGCCAGCAGCGTGACTAGCGGTCCCTACGAGCAGTACGTC. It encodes CASSVTSGPYEQYV.

The CDR3 coding sequence is TGCGCCACCGGGGAAACAGATACGCAGTATTTT. This encodes CATGETDTQYF. This chain uses TRBV5-1 with TRBJ2-3, with D possibly matching TRBD2 (5 bases). The CDR3 consists of 11 residues. Germline assignment: CDR1 SGHRS and CDR2 YFSETQ. V was clipped by 9 bases and J by 3 bases, with 8 bases between them.

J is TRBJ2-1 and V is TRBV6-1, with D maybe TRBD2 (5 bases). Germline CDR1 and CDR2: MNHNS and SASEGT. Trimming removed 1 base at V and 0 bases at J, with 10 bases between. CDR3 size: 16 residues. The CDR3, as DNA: TGTGCCAGCAGTGAAGTGTTAGGGAGCTCCTACAATGAGCAGTTCTTC. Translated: CASSEVLGSSYNEQFF.

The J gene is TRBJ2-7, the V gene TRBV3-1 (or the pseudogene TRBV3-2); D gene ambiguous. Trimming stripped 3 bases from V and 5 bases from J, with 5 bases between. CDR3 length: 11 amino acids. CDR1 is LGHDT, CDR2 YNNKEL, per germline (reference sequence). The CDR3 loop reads CASSQRNEQYF. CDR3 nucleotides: TGTGCCAGCAGCCAGCGCAACGAGCAGTACTTC.

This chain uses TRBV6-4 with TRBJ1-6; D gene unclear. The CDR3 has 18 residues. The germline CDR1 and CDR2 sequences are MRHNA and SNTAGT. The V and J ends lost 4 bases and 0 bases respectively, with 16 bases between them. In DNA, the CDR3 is TGTGCCAGCAGTGCGGTGGCAGGATATTCCTCCTATAATTCACCCCTCCACTTT. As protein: CASSAVAGYSSYNSPLHF.

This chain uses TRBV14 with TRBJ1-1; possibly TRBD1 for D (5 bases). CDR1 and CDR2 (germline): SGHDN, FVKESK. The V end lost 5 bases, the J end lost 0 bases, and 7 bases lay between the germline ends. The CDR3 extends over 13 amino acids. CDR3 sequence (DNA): TGTGCCAGCAGCTTGGGACTGAACACTGAAGCTTTCTTT. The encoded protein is CASSLGLNTEAFF.

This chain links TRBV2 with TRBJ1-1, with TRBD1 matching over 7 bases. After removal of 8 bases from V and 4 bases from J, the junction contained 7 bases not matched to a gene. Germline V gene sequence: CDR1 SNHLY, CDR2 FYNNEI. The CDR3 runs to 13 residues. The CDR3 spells CASGWGQFTEAFF. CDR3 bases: TGTGCCAGCGGATGGGGACAGTTCACTGAAGCTTTCTTT.

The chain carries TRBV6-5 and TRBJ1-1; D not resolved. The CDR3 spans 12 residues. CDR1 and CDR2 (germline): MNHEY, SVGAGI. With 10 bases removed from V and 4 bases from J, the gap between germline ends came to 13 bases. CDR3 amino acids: CATFRSSTEAFF. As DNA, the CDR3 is TGTGCCACTTTTCGAAGTAGCACTGAAGCTTTCTTT.

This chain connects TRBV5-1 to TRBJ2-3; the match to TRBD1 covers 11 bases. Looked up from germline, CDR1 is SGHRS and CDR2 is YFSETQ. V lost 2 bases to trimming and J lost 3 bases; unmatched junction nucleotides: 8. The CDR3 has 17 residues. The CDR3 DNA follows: TGCGCCAGCAGCTTAGGGGCCGGGACAGGGGGAACAGATACGCAGTATTTT. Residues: CASSLGAGTGGTDTQYF.

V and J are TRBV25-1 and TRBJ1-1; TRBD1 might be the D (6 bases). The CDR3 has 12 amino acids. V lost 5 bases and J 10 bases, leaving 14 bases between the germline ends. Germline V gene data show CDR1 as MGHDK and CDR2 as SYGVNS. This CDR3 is CASSRGVTGAFF. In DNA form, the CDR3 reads TGTGCCAGCAGTCGAGGTGTGACAGGAGCTTTCTTT.

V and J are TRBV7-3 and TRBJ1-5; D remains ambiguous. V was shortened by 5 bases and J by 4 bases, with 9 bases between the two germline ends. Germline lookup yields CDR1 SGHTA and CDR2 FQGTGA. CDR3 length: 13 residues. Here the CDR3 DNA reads TGTGCCAGCAGCCCGAACACGAATCAGCCCCAGCATTTT. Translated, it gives CASSPNTNQPQHF.

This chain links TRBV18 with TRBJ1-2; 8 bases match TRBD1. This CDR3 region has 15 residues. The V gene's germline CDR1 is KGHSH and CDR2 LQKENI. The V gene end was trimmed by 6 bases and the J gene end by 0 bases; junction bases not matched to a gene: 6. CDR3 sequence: CASSLDRGSNYGYTF. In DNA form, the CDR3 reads TGTGCCAGCTCCCTTGACAGGGGTTCTAACTATGGCTACACCTTC. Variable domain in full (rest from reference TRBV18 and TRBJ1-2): NAGVMQNPRHLVRRRGQEARLRCSPMKGHSHVYWYRQLPEEGLKFMVYLQKENIIDESGMPKERFSAEFPKEGPSILRIQQVVRGDSAAYFCASSLDRGSNYGYTFGSGTRLTVV.

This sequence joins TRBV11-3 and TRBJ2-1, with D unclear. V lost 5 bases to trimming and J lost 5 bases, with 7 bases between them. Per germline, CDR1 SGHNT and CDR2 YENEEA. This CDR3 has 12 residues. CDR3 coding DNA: TGTGCCAGCAGCAGAGCAGACAATGAGCAGTTCTTC. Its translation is CASSRADNEQFF.

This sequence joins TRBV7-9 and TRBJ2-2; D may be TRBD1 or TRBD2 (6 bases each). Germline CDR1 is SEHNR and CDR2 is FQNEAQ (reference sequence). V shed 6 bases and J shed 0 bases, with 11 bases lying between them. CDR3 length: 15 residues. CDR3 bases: TGTGCCAGCAGGGAGGGGGGACCGAACACCGGGGAGCTGTTTTTT. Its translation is CASREGGPNTGELFF.

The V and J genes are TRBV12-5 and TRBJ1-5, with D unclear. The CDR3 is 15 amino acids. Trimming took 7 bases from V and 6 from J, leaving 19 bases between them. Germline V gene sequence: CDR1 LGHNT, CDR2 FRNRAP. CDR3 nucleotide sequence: TGTGCTAGTGCTCCGGGTCGGGTAGTCGGTCAGCCCCAGCATTTT. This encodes CASAPGRVVGQPQHF. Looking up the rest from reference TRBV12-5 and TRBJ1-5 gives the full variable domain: DARVTQTPRHKVTEMGQEVTMRCQPILGHNTVFWYRQTMMQGLELLAYFRNRAPLDDSGMPKDRFSAEMPDATLATLKIQPSEPRDSAVYFCASAPGRVVGQPQHFGDGTRLSIL.